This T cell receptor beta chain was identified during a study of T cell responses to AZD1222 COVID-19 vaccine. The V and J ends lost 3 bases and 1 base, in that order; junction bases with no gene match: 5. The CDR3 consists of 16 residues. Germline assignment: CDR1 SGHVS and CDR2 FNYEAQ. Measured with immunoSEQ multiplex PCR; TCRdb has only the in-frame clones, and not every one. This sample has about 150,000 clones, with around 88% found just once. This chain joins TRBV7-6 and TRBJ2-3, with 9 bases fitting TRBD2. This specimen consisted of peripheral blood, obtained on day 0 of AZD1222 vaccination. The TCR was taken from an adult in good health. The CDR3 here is CASSFRSSGGTDTQYF. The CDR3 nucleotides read TGTGCCAGCAGCTTTAGATCTAGCGGGGGCACAGATACGCAGTATTTT.